Following are 20 T cell receptor beta chains from one sample sequenced in a study of beta chain features in type 1 diabetes. Sequenced material consisted of expressed TCRB transcripts (all of the isolated RNA was reverse transcribed). Produced via immunoSEQ multiplex PCR; TCRdb's table is partial and in-frame only. This sample has 500,000 to 700,000 clones, with less than 20% found just once. Material for sequencing was naive CD4+ T cells from blood. Receptors originate from a man aged 18-30 years in good health.

This clone was counted a single time. The chain uses TRBV19 and TRBJ2-5, with a weak D call TRBD2 (5 bases). This CDR3 region has 13 residues. V was shortened by 5 bases and J by 1 base, with 8 bases between the two germline ends. CDR1 LNHDA and CDR2 SQIVND come from the germline V gene (reference sequence). The CDR3 region is CASSQRVQETQYF. The CDR3, as DNA: TGTGCCAGTAGTCAGAGGGTCCAAGAGACCCAGTACTTC.

This clone has a handful of counts. The sample contains more than one DNA sequence encoding this CDR3. The chain employs TRBV4-3 and TRBJ2-2; no reliable D call. CDR3 size: 16 residues. Germline lookup yields CDR1 LGHNA and CDR2 YSLEER. The ends were cut back, 0 bases at V and 2 bases at J, with 10 bases in the middle. CDR3 sequence reads: CASSQEAASNTGELFF. The CDR3 bases are TGCGCCAGCAGCCAAGAGGCAGCGAGTAACACCGGGGAGCTGTTTTTT.

The rearrangement joins TRBV28 to TRBJ2-3; 12 positions match TRBD2. This CDR3 has 15 amino acids. V was pared by 5 bases and J by 1 base, with 1 base of the junction left unmatched. The germline V gene encodes CDR1 MDHEN and CDR2 SYDVKM. CDR3 residues: CASSRLAGGTDTQYF. CDR3 nucleotides: TGTGCCAGCAGTAGACTAGCGGGGGGCACAGATACGCAGTATTTT.

The chain links TRBV7-2 to TRBJ1-2, with 9 nucleotides matching TRBD1. V shed 2 bases and J 4 bases; nucleotides not matched to a gene: 5. CDR1 and CDR2 from the germline V gene are SGHTA and FQGNSA. The CDR3 is made up of 15 amino acids. The CDR3 nucleotides are TGTGCCAGCAGCTTAACAGGGGGCACTACCTATGGCTACACCTTC. Residues: CASSLTGGTTYGYTF.

This clone was seen a few times. The chain carries TRBV18 and TRBJ2-7, with unresolved D. The V and J ends lost 0 bases and 1 base respectively, with 10 bases between them. Germline-derived CDR1 and CDR2 are KGHSH and LQKENI. The CDR3 runs to 15 residues. The CDR3 bases are TGTGCCAGCTCACCACCTAGACAAGGATCCTACGAGCAGTACTTC. It yields the protein CASSPPRQGSYEQYF. The variable domain in full, with the rest retrieved from reference TRBV18 and TRBJ2-7, is NAGVMQNPRHLVRRRGQEARLRCSPMKGHSHVYWYRQLPEEGLKFMVYLQKENIIDESGMPKERFSAEFPKEGPSILRIQQVVRGDSAAYFCASSPPRQGSYEQYFGPGTRLTVT.

This chain uses TRBV28 with TRBJ2-7, with a possible D match to TRBD1 (6 bases). The germline CDR1 and CDR2 sequences are MDHEN and SYDVKM. The CDR3 totals 12 residues. V shed 6 bases and J shed 6 bases, with 12 bases lying between them. As DNA, the CDR3 is TGTGCCAGCAGCTCCCGGACAGTCGAGCAGTACTTC. It specifies CASSSRTVEQYF.

This clone was recorded a few times. This chain uses TRBV4-1 with TRBJ2-7; D perhaps matches TRBD1 (5 bases). CDR1 is MGHRA, CDR2 YSYEKL, per germline. Trimming removed 4 bases from V and 5 bases from J, with 18 bases in between. This CDR3 is 15 amino acids long. The DNA for the CDR3 is TGCGCCAGCAGCCCCATAGGGGCGGTATACGACGAGCAGTACTTC. Protein: CASSPIGAVYDEQYF.

Only a few counts were recorded for this clone. V gene TRBV18 combines with J gene TRBJ2-1; 11 nucleotides agree with TRBD2. The CDR3 extends over 19 amino acids. The germline V gene encodes CDR1 KGHSH and CDR2 LQKENI. The junction had 10 bases not matched to a gene; V was cut back by 3 bases and J by 0 bases. Here the CDR3 reads CASSPYGLAGSPSYNEQFF. For the CDR3, the DNA is TGTGCCAGCTCACCCTATGGACTAGCGGGTTCCCCCTCCTACAATGAGCAGTTCTTC.

The chain joins TRBV7-3 to TRBJ1-1; the match to TRBD1 covers 8 bases. CDR1 SGHTA and CDR2 FQGTGA come from the germline V gene. V was clipped by 5 bases and J by 0 bases; unmatched bases: 2. The CDR3 covers 14 residues. CDR3 in DNA: TGTGCCAGCAGCCAGGGACAGGTGAACACTGAAGCTTTCTTT. Its translation: CASSQGQVNTEAFF.

This clone was counted a few times. This chain links TRBV25-1 with TRBJ2-1; the D is unclear. Trimming left V 4 bases short and J 8 bases short, with 18 bases between. Germline loops: CDR1 MGHDK, CDR2 SYGVNS. This CDR3 comprises 15 residues. CDR3 bases: TGTGCCAGCAGTGTTGGGGTTGGGGATACCGATGAGCAGTTCTTC. It specifies CASSVGVGDTDEQFF.

This clone showed up just a few times. The chain is built from TRBV28 and TRBJ2-2, with TRBD1 identical over 7 bases. J was trimmed by 0 bases and V by 9 bases; bases with no gene match: 7. The CDR3 contains 15 residues. Germline values: CDR1 MDHEN, CDR2 SYDVKM. CDR3 sequence reads: CASHRGYSNTGELFF. The CDR3, as DNA: TGTGCCAGTCACAGGGGATATTCGAACACCGGGGAGCTGTTTTTT.

In this sample, this clone turned up a few times. J is TRBJ1-1 and V is TRBV5-1, with D possibly being TRBD1 (5 bases). Trimming removed 1 base at V and 3 bases at J, with 13 bases between. This CDR3 is 15 amino acids long. CDR1 is SGHRS and CDR2 is YFSETQ in the germline V gene. The chain's CDR3 is CASSLIAGRDTEAFF. CDR3 sequence (DNA): TGCGCCAGCAGCTTGATCGCAGGGCGGGACACTGAAGCTTTCTTT.

This clone was seen a few times. V and J are TRBV29-1 and TRBJ1-4; TRBD1 might be the D (6 bases). CDR3 length equals 14 residues. The germline V gene encodes CDR1 SQVTM and CDR2 ANQGSEA. Trimming cost V 7 bases and J 4 bases, with 16 bases left between them. The CDR3 region is CSALEGGNNEKLFF. In DNA form, the CDR3 reads TGCAGCGCCTTGGAGGGGGGGAATAATGAAAAACTGTTTTTT.

A few counts support this clone. The chain recombines TRBV7-6 with TRBJ2-3; 10 positions agree with TRBD2. V shed 0 bases, J shed 0 bases, and the junction held 15 bases outside the gene matches. This CDR3 region has 21 residues. Germline CDR1 is SGHVS and CDR2 is FNYEAQ. CDR3 sequence reads: CASSLAWASGSRSGSTDTQYF. The CDR3 nucleotides are TGTGCCAGCAGCTTAGCGTGGGCTAGCGGGAGTAGGAGTGGCAGCACAGATACGCAGTATTTT.

V gene TRBV7-6 combines with J gene TRBJ2-7; 7 positions match TRBD1. Looked up from germline, CDR1 is SGHVS and CDR2 is FNYEAQ. V trimming: 5 bases; J trimming: 2 bases; junction bases outside the gene matches: 12. This CDR3 is built from 16 residues. This CDR3 is CASSGEGAQGTYEQYF. CDR3 in DNA: TGTGCCAGCAGCGGAGAGGGGGCGCAGGGAACCTACGAGCAGTACTTC.

This clone was observed a few times. V is TRBV2 and J is TRBJ2-7; no definite D call. V was clipped by 4 bases and J by 6 bases, with 7 bases between them. The CDR3 is 11 residues long. CDR1 is SNHLY, CDR2 FYNNEI, per germline. CDR3 amino acids: CASSGFSEQYF. Written as DNA, the CDR3 is TGTGCCAGCAGTGGTTTCTCCGAGCAGTACTTC.

V gene TRBV5-4 combines with J gene TRBJ1-2; D is possibly TRBD1 (6 bases). The CDR3 has 15 residues. Trimming took off 6 bases at V and 2 bases at J, with 17 bases between the two ends. Looked up from germline, CDR1 is SGHNT and CDR2 is YYREEE (reference sequence). CDR3 sequence (DNA): TGTGCCAGCACCTCCCCCAGGGGCAGAAACTATGGCTACACCTTC. It codes for CASTSPRGRNYGYTF.

J is TRBJ2-2 and V is TRBV5-1, with a weak D call TRBD2 (7 bases). Trimming removed 1 base at V and 5 bases at J, with 15 bases between. Germline CDR1 is SGHRS and CDR2 is YFSETQ. The CDR3 is 16 residues long. This CDR3 reads CASSLLAGASTGELFF. CDR3 sequence (DNA): TGCGCCAGCAGCTTGTTGGCGGGGGCCTCTACCGGGGAGCTGTTTTTT.

This clone was counted only a few times. V gene TRBV25-1 combines with J gene TRBJ2-5; 7 bases fit TRBD1. The DNA end lines up better with TRBJ2-7; the J call may be wrong. CDR1 is MGHDK and CDR2 is SYGVNS in the germline V gene. This CDR3 is built from 15 residues. In nucleotides, the CDR3 is TGTGCCAGCAGTGAGAAGCAGGGGGTACGGTACGAGCAGTACTTC. Encoded protein: CASSEKQGVRYEQYF.

V and J are TRBV19 and TRBJ1-2; D unresolved. CDR3 length: 13 residues. Looked up from germline, CDR1 is LNHDA and CDR2 is SQIVND (reference sequence). V dropped 2 bases and J dropped 4 bases, with 8 bases sitting between them. This CDR3 is CASSIRAAYGYTF. The CDR3 bases are TGTGCCAGTAGTATAAGGGCGGCCTATGGCTACACCTTC.